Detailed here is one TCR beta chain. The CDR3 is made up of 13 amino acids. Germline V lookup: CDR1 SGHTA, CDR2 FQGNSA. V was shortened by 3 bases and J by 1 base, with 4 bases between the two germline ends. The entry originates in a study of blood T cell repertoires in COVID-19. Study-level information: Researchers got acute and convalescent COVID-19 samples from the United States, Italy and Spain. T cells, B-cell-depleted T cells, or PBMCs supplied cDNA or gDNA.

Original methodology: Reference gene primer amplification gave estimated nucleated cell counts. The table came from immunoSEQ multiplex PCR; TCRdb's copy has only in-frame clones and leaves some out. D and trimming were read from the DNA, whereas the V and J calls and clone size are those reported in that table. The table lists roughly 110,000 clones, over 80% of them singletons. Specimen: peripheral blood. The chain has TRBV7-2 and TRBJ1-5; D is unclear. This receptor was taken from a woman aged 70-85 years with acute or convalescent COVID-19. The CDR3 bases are TGTGCCAGCAGCTTGGCCAGCAATCAGCCCCAGCATTTT. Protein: CASSLASNQPQHF.